This entry lists 2 T cell receptor beta chains sequenced from one sample in a study of control samples from healthy donors and cancer patients. Sequencing used immunoSEQ multiplex PCR; TCRdb keeps in-frame clones, though not all of them. The sample lists approximately 150,000 clones; 70% to 90% were seen once. The material sequenced was blood. The receptors derive from a man in his late teens or twenties in good health.

The V and J genes are TRBV1 and TRBJ2-5; the table assigns TRBD2, which was not confirmed against the DNA. TRBV1 is termed a pseudogene. This CDR3 comprises 14 residues. In DNA, the CDR3 is TGCACCAGCAGCCAAGATCCCGACCAAGAGACCCAGTACTTC. Protein: CTSSQDPDQETQYF.

This clone occurred once. The rearrangement links TRBV4-1 to TRBJ1-2; tentatively, D is TRBD1 (5 bases). Per germline, CDR1 MGHRA and CDR2 YSYEKL. V lost 4 bases to trimming and J lost 2 bases, with 8 bases between them. The CDR3 sequence is 13 residues long. CDR3: CASSPGTNYGYTF. The CDR3 DNA follows: TGCGCCAGCAGCCCCGGGACCAACTATGGCTACACCTTC.